This record covers a single TCR beta chain. No antigen is known for it. The data were taken from a study of vaccination effects on CD4 cells after COVID-19. CD4+ T cells specific for antigen were expanded with viral peptide pools by the ViraFEST assay before sequencing. Scientists isolated CD4+ T cells after an approximately 10-day culture period ended. Recipients of the vaccine had no prior SARS-CoV-2 infection and negative nucleocapsid antibodies. Researchers swapped half the medium for IL-2 medium on both days 3 and 7. Study conclusions and caveats: Marked clonal contraction was seen in infection- and vaccine-induced clones late after vaccination.

TCRdb's copy holds only in-frame clones and misses some; the assay was immunoSEQ multiplex PCR. The repertoire holds roughly 19,000 clones, with around three quarters as singletons. The germline V gene encodes CDR1 SGHNT and CDR2 YYREEE (reference sequence). The CDR3 is 12 amino acids. The V end was cut by 4 bases, the J end by 6 bases, with 7 bases between. This receptor was identified in a human donor who received a COVID-19 vaccine. Source: CD4+ T cells from PBMCs cultured with HCoV-NL63 spike peptides, taken before COVID-19 vaccination. The rearrangement links TRBV5-4 to TRBJ2-2; D is unresolved. The CDR3 DNA reads as TGTGCCAGCAGCCAGTTCGCCGGGGAGCTGTTTTTT. Amino acid sequence: CASSQFAGELFF.